These 9 T cell receptor beta chains were all obtained from the same sample, sequenced in a study of T cells in localized non-small cell lung cancer. TCRdb keeps only in-frame clones here, not all; method: immunoSEQ multiplex PCR. The sample lists approximately 60,000 clones, approximately 87% seen once, with about 2.1% in the top ten. Specimen: peripheral blood, collected before any cancer treatment. All receptors derive from a woman aged 35-75 years with stage I lung adenocarcinoma.

The V call is TRBV9, the J call TRBJ1-2, with 7 bases that match TRBD1. J gave up 4 bases and V 0 bases, and 3 bases lay outside the gene matches. Germline V lookup: CDR1 SGDLS, CDR2 YYNGEE. The CDR3 extends over 14 amino acids. The CDR3 nucleotides read TGTGCCAGCAGCGTAGGAGGGGGCGGCTATGGCTACACCTTC. Protein sequence: CASSVGGGGYGYTF. The full variable domain, with the rest looked up from reference TRBV9 and TRBJ1-2, is DSGVTQTPKHLITATGQRVTLRCSPRSGDLSVYWYQQSLDQGLQFLIQYYNGEERAKGNILERFSAQQFPDLHSELNLSSLELGDSALYFCASSVGGGGYGYTFGSGTRLTVV.

This sequence joins TRBV4-3 and TRBJ2-1; TRBD1 matches at 7 bases. V dropped 3 bases and J dropped 6; count of bases not matched to a gene: 11. The CDR3 runs 16 residues. Germline assignment: CDR1 LGHNA and CDR2 YSLEER. CDR3 protein: CASSQERQGGLNEQFF. Written as DNA, the CDR3 is TGCGCCAGCAGCCAGGAGAGACAGGGTGGGCTCAATGAGCAGTTCTTC.

The chain couples TRBV18 to TRBJ2-5; D is possibly TRBD1 (6 bases). Germline V gene lookup returns CDR1 KGHSH and CDR2 LQKENI. The CDR3 has 15 amino acids. V shed 4 bases and J shed 2 bases, with 14 bases lying between them. The CDR3 loop is CASSLARGSQETQYF. The CDR3 nucleotides are TGTGCCAGCTCACTGGCAAGGGGGAGTCAAGAGACCCAGTACTTC.

This clone has only one observation. This chain connects TRBV19 to TRBJ1-5, with TRBD1 identical over 10 bases. Per the germline V gene, CDR1 is LNHDA and CDR2 is SQIVND (reference sequence). This CDR3 comprises 15 residues. Trimming cost V 6 bases and J 7 bases; bases outside gene matches: 9. The CDR3 DNA reads as TGTGCCAGTAGCTCGACAGGGGGCGCGGAGCAGCCCCAGCATTTT. It encodes CASSSTGGAEQPQHF.

The chain carries TRBV30 and TRBJ1-3, with D perhaps matching TRBD1 (5 bases). The CDR3 consists of 13 residues. V shed 6 bases and J shed 1 base, with 10 bases lying between them. Germline assignment: CDR1 GTSNPN and CDR2 SVGIG (reference sequence). This CDR3 reads CACSTESGNTIYF. The CDR3 bases are TGTGCCTGCTCGACAGAGTCTGGAAACACCATATATTTT.

The chain links TRBV19 to TRBJ2-3, with TRBD1 identical over 10 bases. This CDR3 region has 16 residues. V shed 8 bases, J shed 4 bases, and the junction held 12 bases outside the gene matches. Germline V gene lookup returns CDR1 LNHDA and CDR2 SQIVND (reference sequence). As DNA, the CDR3 is TGTGCCAGTTCGCCCGTTGGGACAGGGGTAGCAGATACGCAGTATTTT. This gives the protein CASSPVGTGVADTQYF.

The rearrangement uses TRBV7-9 and TRBJ2-5; D may be TRBD1 (6 bases). V was shortened by 3 bases and J by 1 base, with 6 bases between the two germline ends. Germline loops: CDR1 SEHNR, CDR2 FQNEAQ (reference sequence). The CDR3 loop spans 13 amino acids. As DNA, the CDR3 is TGTGCCAGCAGCTTGGGGGCCCAAGAGACCCAGTACTTC. Translation gives CASSLGAQETQYF.

The V call is TRBV30, the J call TRBJ1-1; D gene unclear. The CDR3 is made up of 16 amino acids. Trimming removed 1 base at V and 3 bases at J, with 18 bases between. The germline V gene encodes CDR1 GTSNPN and CDR2 SVGIG (reference sequence). CDR3 in amino acids: CAWSARPRLGDTEAFF. CDR3 coding DNA: TGTGCCTGGAGTGCGCGTCCACGCCTTGGAGACACTGAAGCTTTCTTT.

The chain couples TRBV28 to TRBJ1-5; no clear D. Trimming cost V 8 bases and J 5 bases, with 13 bases left between them. The CDR3 spans 13 residues. The germline V gene encodes CDR1 MDHEN and CDR2 SYDVKM. The CDR3 here is CASLGQGYQPQHF. DNA of the CDR3: TGTGCCAGCCTAGGTCAAGGGTATCAGCCCCAGCATTTT.